A single T cell receptor beta chain is shown here with its context. The sample comes from a study of CD8 T cells in Susac syndrome. The RNA input was about 0.5 to 1 ug, and it was reverse transcribed with random hexamers. With immunoSEQ multiplex PCR, TCR beta CDR3 was amplified across 54 Vbeta and 13 Jbeta. TCRdb re-called the immunoSEQ multiplex PCR reads with MiXCR, one entry per CDR3 protein. The sample carries over 100,000 distinct CDR3 sequences, 85% to 95% recorded once. In blood CD8+ and CD4+ T cells, TCR beta underwent sequencing. Healthy donors matched for age and sex were used as controls. CDR1 and CDR2 (germline): SGHAT, FQNNGV. This CDR3 comprises 15 residues. With V trimmed by 4 bases and J by 2 bases, 4 bases remained unmatched.

Sequencing was performed on CD8+ T cells from PBMCs. V gene TRBV11-2 combines with J gene TRBJ1-5; TRBD1 matches at 8 bases. The receptor was derived from a human donor in good health. CDR3 nucleotide sequence: TGTGCCAGCAGCTCGGACAGGGTTGGCAATCAGCCCCAGCATTTT. Amino acid sequence: CASSSDRVGNQPQHF.